This TCR beta chain was found in a study of T cell repertoires in cytomegalovirus infection. Study-wide context: Matching HLA type, along with CMV infection, was indicated by public TCR beta signatures.

This clonotype was counted ten times or more. As yet, its antigen is unknown. Overall study results and limits: Cumulative frequency (of public TCR beta family members) identified carriers of CMV plus the relevant HLA.

TCRdb passed the reads through MiXCR, listing each CDR3 protein once. Here the sample spans roughly 300,000 distinct CDR3 sequences, 8% to 10% being singletons. The CDR3 runs 13 residues. Trimming took off 3 bases at V and 1 base at J, with 9 bases between the two ends. CDR1 is DFQATT, CDR2 SNEGSKA, per germline (reference sequence). Material: PBMCs. This clonotype originated in a human donor in good health (CMV status not recorded). Some clones in this sample may be carry-over from other donors' samples. The chain employs TRBV20-1 and TRBJ1-1; no clear D gene. In DNA, the CDR3 is TGCAGTGCTAGGCTACCACAGAACACTGAAGCTTTCTTT. Translating it yields CSARLPQNTEAFF.